Below are 3 T cell receptor beta chains sequenced from a single sample in a study of tumor-infiltrating lymphocytes in primary liver carcinoma. A primer in the constant region served to generate TCR beta cDNA from 500 ng of total RNA. Employing slightly modified ARM-PCR, three nested multiplex PCR rounds were run, and these gave rise to the TCR beta libraries. Researchers ran the first two PCR rounds for ten to eleven cycles each with TRBV1-TRBV30 forward primers and a C-beta reverse primer. Via MiXCR, TCRdb re-called the multiplex PCR reads, giving one row per CDR3 protein. This sample has fewer than 250,000 distinct CDR3 sequences, with over 80% found just once. RNA and DNA were co-extracted from around 18-30 mg of unsorted bulk tissue. Material for sequencing was tumor tissue from primary liver carcinoma. These TCRs come from a man in his forties or fifties with primary liver carcinoma and hepatitis B virus infection.

Points on this clonotype: The junction departs from the called germline gene at one end, perhaps through a read error. CDR3 coding DNA: TGCGCCAGCAGTTCCCTTAGCGGGAGCTACGGGCAGTACTTC. Translation: CASSSLSGSYGQYF. The rearrangement joins TRBV6-5 to TRBJ2-7; 9 bases match TRBD2. CDR3 length equals 14 residues. The germline V gene encodes CDR1 MNHEY and CDR2 SVGAGI.

About this clonotype itself: One end of the junction varies from germline; a read error may be responsible. The chain combines TRBV11-1 with TRBJ1-2; no definite D call. Germline values: CDR1 SGHAT, CDR2 FQDESV (reference sequence). CDR3 length: 14 residues. CDR3 sequence: CASRFKGFGYGYTF. As DNA, the CDR3 is TGTGCCAGCAGGTTCAAGGGATTTGGATATGGATACACCTTC.

Note on this clonotype: A read error may account for a junction end that differs from germline. The V call is TRBV30, the J call TRBJ2-7, with 7 positions matching TRBD2. CDR1 is GTSNPN and CDR2 is SVGIG in the germline V gene (reference sequence). The CDR3 has 16 residues. The CDR3 sequence is CVWSLPGLVGGYEQYF. The DNA for the CDR3 is TGTGTCTGGAGTCTTCCAGGACTAGTGGGAGGATACGAGCAGTACTTC.